The 29 T cell receptor beta chains in this list originate from one sample, sequenced in a study of blood T cell repertoires in COVID-19. The data were produced by immunoSEQ multiplex PCR, yet TCRdb's version contains in-frame clones alone and is incomplete. The data contain 250,000 to 300,000 clones, just under 90% of them seen just once; the ten biggest clones take up roughly 3.6%. Sequencing used peripheral blood. Receptors were obtained from a woman in her thirties or forties with acute or convalescent COVID-19.

This chain uses TRBV6-5 with TRBJ2-5, with 7 bases matching TRBD1. The CDR3 contains 15 residues. V shed 9 bases, J shed 4 bases, and the junction held 14 bases outside the gene matches. Germline-derived CDR1 and CDR2 are MNHEY and SVGAGI. The CDR3 spells CASTLEQGFRETQYF. CDR3 coding DNA: TGTGCCAGTACCCTGGAACAGGGGTTTCGAGAGACCCAGTACTTC.

V and J are TRBV23-1 and TRBJ1-5; D remains unclear. TRBV23-1 is recorded as an ORF, its role being uncertain. Trimming removed 0 bases from V and 1 base from J, with 7 bases in between. The CDR3 covers 15 residues. The CDR3 nucleotides read TGCGCCAGCAGTCAATCTGACTCCAGCAATCAGCCCCAGCATTTT. It encodes CASSQSDSSNQPQHF.

The rearrangement joins TRBV28 to TRBJ1-6; D perhaps matches TRBD1 (6 bases). V dropped 8 bases and J dropped 7 bases, with 15 bases sitting between them. CDR1 and CDR2 (germline): MDHEN, SYDVKM. The CDR3 has 14 residues. The CDR3 bases are TGTGCCAGCCGGCGGGGGCAGTTAAATTCACCCCTCCACTTT. Encoded protein: CASRRGQLNSPLHF.

CDR3 residues: CASSLDRGGTDTQYF. CDR3 sequence (DNA): TGCGCCAGCAGCTTAGACAGGGGTGGGACAGATACGCAGTATTTT. The J gene is TRBJ2-3, the V gene TRBV5-1; the match to TRBD1 covers 8 bases. V was clipped by 2 bases and J by 3 bases; unmatched bases: 5. The germline gives CDR1 SGHRS, CDR2 YFSETQ. The CDR3 has 15 residues.

This clone was seen more than once but under ten times. V is TRBV19 and J is TRBJ1-3; D remains ambiguous. V was shortened by 3 bases and J by 2 bases, with 17 bases between the two germline ends. This CDR3 has 17 residues. The germline V gene has CDR1 LNHDA and CDR2 SQIVND (reference sequence). The CDR3 loop reads CASSMGFYGGTGNTIYF. CDR3 DNA: TGTGCCAGTAGTATGGGTTTCTACGGAGGCACTGGAAACACCATATATTTT.

The rearrangement uses TRBV7-9 and TRBJ1-2, with 7 bases aligning to TRBD1. The length of the CDR3 is 14 residues. The germline gives CDR1 SEHNR, CDR2 FQNEAQ (reference sequence). V lost 0 bases and J lost 8; bases outside the gene matches: 6. Here the CDR3 DNA reads TGTGCCAGCAGCTTAGCCGACAGGGCAGGGGGCTACACCTTC. It translates to CASSLADRAGGYTF.

CDR3 sequence (DNA): TGTGCCAGCAGCCCTGAGGGTGCAACTAATGAAAAACTGTTTTTT. Amino acids: CASSPEGATNEKLFF. This chain joins TRBV9 and TRBJ1-4; no clear D. Germline assignment: CDR1 SGDLS and CDR2 YYNGEE. Trimming cost V 4 bases and J 0 bases, with 10 bases left between them. The length of the CDR3 is 15 residues.

The rearrangement joins TRBV10-3 to TRBJ1-4; 8 nucleotides line up with TRBD1. The junction had 3 bases not matched to a gene; V was cut back by 4 bases and J by 8 bases. Germline values: CDR1 ENHRY, CDR2 SYGVKD. This CDR3 has 13 residues. CDR3 bases: TGTGCCATCAGTGCCCGGACAGGGGAAAAACTGTTTTTT. Protein: CAISARTGEKLFF.

The chain employs TRBV7-6 and TRBJ1-5; no clear D. Germline V gives CDR1 SGHVS, CDR2 FNYEAQ. V lost 5 bases and J 0 bases, leaving 23 bases between the germline ends. The CDR3 length is 19 residues. As DNA, the CDR3 is TGTGCCAGCAGCCCAGCTGGGTCCACTAGTTTTTATAGCAATCAGCCCCAGCATTTT. Encoded protein: CASSPAGSTSFYSNQPQHF. Filled out from reference TRBV7-6 and TRBJ1-5, the complete variable domain reads GAGVSQSPRYKVTKRGQDVALRCDPISGHVSLYWYRQALGQGPEFLTYFNYEAQQDKSGLPNDRFSAERPEGSISTLTIQRTEQRDSAMYRCASSPAGSTSFYSNQPQHFGDGTRLSIL.

The rearrangement uses TRBV11-2 and TRBJ1-1; 9 bases align to TRBD1. The CDR3 is made up of 18 amino acids. V dropped 4 bases and J dropped 1; count of bases not matched to a gene: 13. In germline, CDR1 is SGHAT, CDR2 FQNNGV. Here the CDR3 DNA reads TGTGCCAGCAGCTCAACGTATTTCTCGGGACAGGGGAACACTGAAGCTTTCTTT. It encodes CASSSTYFSGQGNTEAFF.

The J gene is TRBJ2-7, the V gene TRBV6-5, with a possible D match to TRBD2 (5 bases). CDR1 and CDR2 from the germline V gene are MNHEY and SVGAGI. The V and J ends lost 10 bases and 7 bases respectively, with 17 bases between them. The CDR3 length is 12 residues. CDR3 sequence reads: CATQDWPREQYV. The CDR3 region has the DNA TGTGCCACCCAGGACTGGCCGAGGGAGCAGTACGTC.

This clone occurred once. The J gene is TRBJ2-7, the V gene TRBV29-1; 7 nucleotides match TRBD1. From germline, CDR1 is SQVTM and CDR2 ANQGSEA. The CDR3 runs to 16 residues. Losses at the gene ends were 0 bases for V and 3 bases for J; bases not matched to a gene: 11. This CDR3 reads CSVEDWGPTGDYEQYV. In DNA form, the CDR3 reads TGCAGCGTTGAAGATTGGGGGCCCACAGGGGACTACGAGCAGTACGTC.

The chain recombines TRBV4-1 with TRBJ1-1, with unresolved D. Germline lookup yields CDR1 MGHRA and CDR2 YSYEKL. CDR3 length: 15 amino acids. Trimming removed 1 base from V and 2 bases from J, with 11 bases in between. This CDR3 reads CASSQARPPNTEAFF. The CDR3 nucleotides read TGCGCCAGCAGCCAAGCGAGGCCACCCAACACTGAAGCTTTCTTT.

V usage is TRBV18 and J usage is TRBJ2-6, with D possibly TRBD1 on 5 matching bases. Germline CDR1 KGHSH, CDR2 LQKENI. The CDR3 has 15 residues. V lost 7 bases, J lost 2 bases, and 12 bases lay in between. The DNA of the CDR3 is TGTGCCAGCTTACAGGCGAGCGCTGGGGCCAACGTCCTGACTTTC. It translates to CASLQASAGANVLTF.

The chain employs TRBV3-1 (or the pseudogene TRBV3-2) and TRBJ1-2, with D possibly being TRBD1 (5 bases). Germline V lookup: CDR1 LGHDT, CDR2 YNNKEL (reference sequence). The V gene lost 1 base and the J gene lost 3 bases, with 15 bases spanning the gap. There are 16 residues in the CDR3. The CDR3: CASSQGLGTGDYGYTF. In nucleotides, the CDR3 is TGTGCCAGCAGCCAAGGTCTCGGGACGGGGGACTATGGCTACACCTTC.

The rearrangement joins TRBV13 to TRBJ2-2, with a weak D call TRBD1 (5 bases). Germline V lookup: CDR1 PRHDT, CDR2 FYEKMQ (reference sequence). The CDR3 length is 20 residues. With 5 bases removed from V and 6 bases from J, the gap between germline ends came to 31 bases. The CDR3 sequence: CASSHRQSSGSLDGSGELFF. CDR3 in DNA: TGTGCCAGCAGCCACCGACAGAGTAGTGGGTCCCTAGATGGGTCCGGGGAGCTGTTTTTT.

This clone has just a few counts. This chain connects TRBV30 to TRBJ1-1, with D unclear. CDR3 length: 14 residues. Germline lookup yields CDR1 GTSNPN and CDR2 SVGIG (reference sequence). Trimming left V 0 bases short and J 1 base short, with 9 bases between. CDR3 nucleotides: TGTGCCTGGAGTGTACTTGCCGGGAACACTGAAGCTTTCTTT. This sequence encodes CAWSVLAGNTEAFF.

The chain combines TRBV14 with TRBJ1-6; D gene unclear. The V gene lost 5 bases and the J gene lost 10 bases, with 12 bases spanning the gap. The CDR3 consists of 13 residues. CDR1 and CDR2 (germline): SGHDN, FVKESK. CDR3 DNA sequence: TGTGCCAGCAGCTCAGAAGGGAGGTCACCCCTCCACTTT. Protein: CASSSEGRSPLHF.

The chain uses TRBV11-2 and TRBJ1-2; TRBD1 might be the D (5 bases). This CDR3 is built from 15 residues. Germline assignment: CDR1 SGHAT and CDR2 FQNNGV. Trimming stripped 6 bases from V and 3 bases from J, with 17 bases between. As DNA, the CDR3 is TGTGCCAGCAGGCCCACCCAGGACACCGACTATGGCTACACCTTC. Amino acid sequence: CASRPTQDTDYGYTF.

This clone was seen once. The V call is TRBV12-3 or TRBV12-4, the J call TRBJ1-2; a weak D match, TRBD1 (5 bases). V was pared by 1 base and J by 9 bases, with 9 bases between. This CDR3 contains 12 residues. Written as DNA, the CDR3 is TGTGCCAGCAGTTTAGTCCGGGGGAGCTACACCTTC. Translating it yields CASSLVRGSYTF.

This clone has only a few counts. V gene TRBV18 combines with J gene TRBJ1-1, with 7 nucleotides matching TRBD1. V shed 1 base, J shed 4 bases, and the junction held 12 bases outside the gene matches. The CDR3 is made up of 17 amino acids. Germline loops: CDR1 KGHSH, CDR2 LQKENI. CDR3 nucleotides: TGTGCCAGCTCACCACGCGGCAGGGGGAGAGGGGGCACTGAAGCTTTCTTT. This gives the protein CASSPRGRGRGGTEAFF.

To note about this clone: Relative to the germline gene, one junction end is altered; a read error may explain this. The chain links TRBV3-1 (or the pseudogene TRBV3-2) to TRBJ1-6; no definite D call. From germline, CDR1 is LGHDT and CDR2 YNNKEL (reference sequence). The CDR3 has 16 residues. The CDR3 spells CASSQTQLAYNSPLHF. DNA for the CDR3: TGTGCCAGCAGCCAAACTCAGTTAGCCTATAATTCACCTCTCCACTTT.

The rearrangement joins TRBV25-1 to TRBJ1-2, with D possibly matching TRBD1 (5 bases). The germline V and J ends were trimmed by 3 bases and 6 bases, with 14 bases remaining between them. The CDR3 has 14 residues. In germline, CDR1 is MGHDK, CDR2 SYGVNS. CDR3 bases: TGTGCCAGCAGTGACTGGGGGGGAGCGGATGGCTACACCTTC. This encodes CASSDWGGADGYTF.

The chain recombines TRBV27 with TRBJ1-2; a possible D gene is TRBD1 (5 bases). V was trimmed by 6 bases and J by 8 bases, leaving 13 bases between them. Germline values: CDR1 MNHEY, CDR2 SMNVEV (reference sequence). This CDR3 is built from 12 residues. CDR3 nucleotide sequence: TGTGCCAGCAGCACCGGGGGAGCCGGCTACACCTTC. It yields the protein CASSTGGAGYTF.

A single count supports this clone. The J gene is TRBJ1-4, the V gene TRBV7-8, with D possibly being TRBD1 (6 bases). V lost 0 bases and J lost 7, with 15 bases in between. The CDR3 has 16 amino acids. The germline V gene encodes CDR1 SGHVS and CDR2 FQNEAQ. The DNA for the CDR3 is TGTGCCAGCAGCTTAGCGGGTACAGGGTATCGTGAAAAACTGTTTTTT. It is translated as CASSLAGTGYREKLFF.

The chain links TRBV2 to TRBJ2-2; D possibly corresponds to TRBD1 (5 bases). Trimming took off 3 bases at V and 1 base at J, with 9 bases between the two ends. Germline CDR1 is SNHLY and CDR2 is FYNNEI. The CDR3 sequence is 15 residues long. DNA for the CDR3: TGTGCCAGCAGTGATCCCAGGGTGAACACCGGGGAGCTGTTTTTT. It yields the protein CASSDPRVNTGELFF.

The rearrangement joins TRBV25-1 to TRBJ1-1, with a tentative D call TRBD1 (6 bases). The germline V gene encodes CDR1 MGHDK and CDR2 SYGVNS. The length of the CDR3 is 13 residues. Trimming removed 4 bases at V and 1 base at J, with 7 bases between. CDR3 bases: TGTGCCAGCAGTGGGACAGAGAACACTGAAGCTTTCTTT. As protein: CASSGTENTEAFF.

The chain combines TRBV6-4 with TRBJ2-3; 13 nucleotides agree with TRBD2. Germline V gene lookup returns CDR1 MRHNA and CDR2 SNTAGT. This CDR3 comprises 15 residues. V shed 5 bases and J 6 bases; nucleotides not matched to a gene: 5. CDR3 sequence reads: CASSLLAGGPDTQYF. DNA for the CDR3: TGTGCCAGCAGTTTACTAGCGGGGGGGCCGGATACGCAGTATTTT.

The chain is built from TRBV30 and TRBJ1-1, with D tentatively TRBD1 (6 bases). Trimming pared 2 bases from V and 3 bases from J, leaving 10 bases between. Germline values: CDR1 GTSNPN, CDR2 SVGIG (reference sequence). There are 13 residues in the CDR3. CDR3 DNA: TGTGCCTGGAGTCCAGGGGTTTACACTGAAGCTTTCTTT. It is translated as CAWSPGVYTEAFF.